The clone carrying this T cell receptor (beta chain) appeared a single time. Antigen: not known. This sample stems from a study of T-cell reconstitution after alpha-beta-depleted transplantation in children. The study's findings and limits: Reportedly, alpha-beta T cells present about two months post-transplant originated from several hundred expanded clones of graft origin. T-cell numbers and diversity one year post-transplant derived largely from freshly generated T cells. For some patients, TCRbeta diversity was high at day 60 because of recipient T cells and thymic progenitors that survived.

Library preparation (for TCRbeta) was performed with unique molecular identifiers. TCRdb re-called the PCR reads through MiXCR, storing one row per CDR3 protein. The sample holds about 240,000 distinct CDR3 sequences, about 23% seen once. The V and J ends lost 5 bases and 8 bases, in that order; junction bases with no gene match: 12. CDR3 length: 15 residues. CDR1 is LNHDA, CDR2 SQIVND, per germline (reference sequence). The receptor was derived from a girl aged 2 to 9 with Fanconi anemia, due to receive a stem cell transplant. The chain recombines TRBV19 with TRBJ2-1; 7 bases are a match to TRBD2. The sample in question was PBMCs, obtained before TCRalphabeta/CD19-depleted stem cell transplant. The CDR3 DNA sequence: TGTGCCAGTAGTCATTGGGCGGAGGGAGGGGATGAGCAGTTCTTC. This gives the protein CASSHWAEGGDEQFF.